These T cell receptor beta chains were read from a single sample in a study of technical replicates of blood from a few donors. Data came from immunoSEQ multiplex PCR; TCRdb stores just in-frame clones and leaves some out. The sample carries tens of thousands of clones, about 90% recorded once. Sequenced material: T cells isolated from PBMCs. Receptor source: a human donor in good health. Some clones in this sample may be carry-over from other donors' samples. CDR3s leave out the opening cysteine and the closing phenylalanine or tryptophan. Fields, in order: CDR3 protein, V gene, D gene. The D gene is left open where the match is weak.

CDR3 protein: AISTSGADTQY
V gene: TRBV10-3
D gene: TRBD2

CDR3 protein: AARRDYNEQF
V gene: TRBV7-9
D gene: NA

CDR3 protein: ASSVGDYQSYEQY
V gene: TRBV9
D gene: NA

CDR3 protein: ASSYTGQAYGYT
V gene: TRBV6-5
D gene: TRBD1

CDR3 protein: ASRPTGALSTDTQY
V gene: TRBV28
D gene: TRBD1

CDR3 protein: ASSIDQGTEEKAF
V gene: TRBV19
D gene: TRBD1

CDR3 protein: ASKRTGTPDQPQH
V gene: TRBV27
D gene: NA

CDR3 protein: ASSSRTANNEQF
V gene: TRBV11-2
D gene: NA

CDR3 protein: ASSLGLPTEAF
V gene: TRBV11-2
D gene: NA

CDR3 protein: ASSRTPGQGSEQY
V gene: TRBV4-1
D gene: TRBD1

CDR3 protein: ASRRTSGTGVGELF
V gene: TRBV5-1
D gene: TRBD2

CDR3 protein: ASSYSYEQF
V gene: TRBV6-5
D gene: NA

CDR3 protein: ASTAGRGYYEQY
V gene: TRBV27
D gene: NA

CDR3 protein: ASRDRSTFPYEQY
V gene: TRBV19
D gene: TRBD1

CDR3 protein: ASGTTPSGGSTDTQY
V gene: TRBV12-5
D gene: TRBD2

CDR3 protein: ASSVKYRGSGNTIY
V gene: TRBV6-1
D gene: TRBD1

CDR3 protein: ASSYSVGSSYEQY
V gene: TRBV27
D gene: NA

CDR3 protein: ASTHWGRPYEQY
V gene: TRBV11-2
D gene: NA

CDR3 protein: ASSQNRDRGTEAF
V gene: TRBV4-1
D gene: TRBD1

CDR3 protein: ASRTPGTSLSYEQY
V gene: TRBV27
D gene: TRBD2

CDR3 protein: ASSILAGGFYEQY
V gene: TRBV7-3
D gene: TRBD2

CDR3 protein: ASSYGWDYKETQY
V gene: TRBV6-5
D gene: TRBD2

CDR3 protein: ASSFYRGNEQF
V gene: TRBV5-1
D gene: TRBD1

CDR3 protein: ASSIYRVNEQF
V gene: TRBV19
D gene: NA

CDR3 protein: ASSLVQGGVPQH
V gene: TRBV5-1
D gene: NA

CDR3 protein: ASKIGTGVSYEQY
V gene: TRBV27
D gene: TRBD1

CDR3 protein: ASSSRGGNYGYT
V gene: TRBV7-6
D gene: NA

CDR3 protein: ASSPVADTQY
V gene: TRBV5-1
D gene: NA

CDR3 protein: ASSSTYEQY
V gene: TRBV7-9
D gene: NA

CDR3 protein: ASRRDRVGELF
V gene: TRBV6-1
D gene: TRBD1

CDR3 protein: ASKLQGSNQPQH
V gene: TRBV27
D gene: TRBD1

CDR3 protein: AFYSTGGFDEQY
V gene: TRBV5-1
D gene: TRBD1

CDR3 protein: ASSVVGDYSYNEQF
V gene: TRBV9
D gene: NA

CDR3 protein: ASRLDISVGQPQH
V gene: TRBV19
D gene: NA

CDR3 protein: ASSKEPVPEDTQY
V gene: TRBV5-1
D gene: NA

CDR3 protein: ASSSVESSYNEQF
V gene: TRBV9
D gene: NA

CDR3 protein: ASSLYPGGRTAKNIQY
V gene: TRBV13
D gene: TRBD2

CDR3 protein: ASSFGGTYEQY
V gene: TRBV13
D gene: NA

CDR3 protein: ASSLGVASRGYNEQF
V gene: TRBV11-3
D gene: NA

CDR3 protein: ASSQGAPEGYEQY
V gene: TRBV4-1
D gene: NA

CDR3 protein: ASTKGGLWPNEQY
V gene: TRBV6-5
D gene: TRBD1

CDR3 protein: ASSSVYEQY
V gene: TRBV2
D gene: NA

CDR3 protein: ASRLAQGHQPQH
V gene: TRBV28
D gene: NA

CDR3 protein: ASSPSSYNEQF
V gene: TRBV9
D gene: NA

CDR3 protein: ASSESGTGDHEQY
V gene: TRBV6-1
D gene: TRBD1

CDR3 protein: ASSFSGGNRPGNQPQH
V gene: TRBV28
D gene: NA

CDR3 protein: ASSQTPGLTADTQY
V gene: TRBV14
D gene: NA

CDR3 protein: ATSLALEGNEQF
V gene: TRBV15
D gene: NA